These T cell receptor beta chains were read from a single sample in a study of T cell changes during pregnancy in multiple sclerosis. TCRdb keeps only in-frame clones here, not all; method: immunoSEQ multiplex PCR. The data show roughly 80,000 clones, with approximately 92% seen just once and approximately 0.99% held by the top ten. The sequencing here drew on peripheral blood, taken in the first trimester of pregnancy. All receptors come from a female donor with multiple sclerosis, enrolled in a pregnancy study. Each CDR3 is given with its conserved first and last residue. Fields, in order: CDR3 protein, CDR3 DNA, CDR3 length, V gene, D gene, clone size, J gene. A D gene is named only where the DNA matches it firmly. Clone sizes are given selectively: once, few, many, or a class where the clone is expanded.

CDR3 protein: CASSLLGTDQETQYF
CDR3 DNA: TGCGCCAGCAGCTTATTGGGGACAGACCAAGAGACCCAGTACTTC
CDR3 length: 15
V gene: TRBV5-1
D gene: TRBD1
clone size: NA
J gene: TRBJ2-5

CDR3 protein: CASSNRGRTGNTIYF
CDR3 DNA: TGTGCCAGCAGTAACAGGGGGCGAACTGGAAACACCATATATTTT
CDR3 length: 15
V gene: TRBV27
D gene: TRBD1
clone size: once
J gene: TRBJ1-3

CDR3 protein: CASSDSRGHNEQFF
CDR3 DNA: TGTGCCAGCAGTGACTCGAGGGGGCACAATGAGCAGTTCTTC
CDR3 length: 14
V gene: TRBV6-4
D gene: TRBD1
clone size: NA
J gene: TRBJ2-1

CDR3 protein: CASDLLNTGELFF
CDR3 DNA: TGTGCCAGCGACTTACTGAACACCGGGGAGCTGTTTTTT
CDR3 length: 13
V gene: TRBV2
D gene: NA
clone size: NA
J gene: TRBJ2-2

CDR3 protein: CSAIDNEQFF
CDR3 DNA: TGCAGTGCAATCGACAATGAGCAGTTCTTC
CDR3 length: 10
V gene: TRBV20-1
D gene: NA
clone size: NA
J gene: TRBJ2-1

CDR3 protein: CASSGEWDRDGNTIYF
CDR3 DNA: TGTGCCAGCAGCGGGGAGTGGGACAGGGATGGAAACACCATATATTTT
CDR3 length: 16
V gene: TRBV28
D gene: TRBD1
clone size: NA
J gene: TRBJ1-3

CDR3 protein: CASSPGPTSESYEQYF
CDR3 DNA: TGCGCCAGCAGCCCGGGCCCGACTAGCGAGTCCTACGAGCAGTACTTC
CDR3 length: 16
V gene: TRBV5-1
D gene: TRBD2
clone size: NA
J gene: TRBJ2-7

CDR3 protein: CASTRTVVTDTQYF
CDR3 DNA: TGTGCCAGCACCCGGACAGTCGTAACAGATACGCAGTATTTT
CDR3 length: 14
V gene: TRBV6-1
D gene: NA
clone size: NA
J gene: TRBJ2-3

CDR3 protein: CASSLGTSYEQFF
CDR3 DNA: TGTGCCAGCAGCTTGGGGACTAGCTATGAGCAGTTCTTC
CDR3 length: 13
V gene: TRBV7-3
D gene: TRBD2
clone size: NA
J gene: TRBJ2-1

CDR3 protein: CASSIVAGVYGYTF
CDR3 DNA: TGTGCCAGTAGTATAGTAGCGGGGGTCTATGGCTACACCTTC
CDR3 length: 14
V gene: TRBV19
D gene: NA
clone size: once
J gene: TRBJ1-2

CDR3 protein: CASSKLAGVAVEQFF
CDR3 DNA: TGCGCCAGCAGTAAACTAGCGGGAGTCGCTGTGGAGCAGTTCTTC
CDR3 length: 15
V gene: TRBV10-2
D gene: TRBD2
clone size: NA
J gene: TRBJ2-1

CDR3 protein: CAISESGNREGYTF
CDR3 DNA: TGTGCCATCAGTGAATCAGGGAATCGAGAGGGCTACACCTTC
CDR3 length: 14
V gene: TRBV10-3
D gene: NA
clone size: once
J gene: TRBJ1-2

CDR3 protein: CSAGLAGVNEQFF
CDR3 DNA: TGCAGTGCGGGACTAGCGGGAGTTAATGAGCAGTTCTTC
CDR3 length: 13
V gene: TRBV29-1
D gene: TRBD2
clone size: once
J gene: TRBJ2-1

CDR3 protein: CASSLGQTQETQYF
CDR3 DNA: TGTGCCAGCAGCTTGGGACAGACCCAAGAGACCCAGTACTTC
CDR3 length: 14
V gene: TRBV5-4
D gene: NA
clone size: NA
J gene: TRBJ2-5

CDR3 protein: CASRPPGTPIEAFF
CDR3 DNA: TGTGCCAGCAGGCCCCCAGGGACACCCATCGAAGCTTTCTTT
CDR3 length: 14
V gene: TRBV6-5
D gene: NA
clone size: NA
J gene: TRBJ1-1

CDR3 protein: CASTLGGRGTEAFF
CDR3 DNA: TGTGCCAGCACCCTAGGGGGCAGGGGCACTGAAGCTTTCTTT
CDR3 length: 14
V gene: TRBV6-1
D gene: TRBD1
clone size: NA
J gene: TRBJ1-1

CDR3 protein: CASSRIQAGTGFNEQFF
CDR3 DNA: TGTGCCAGCAGTCGCATACAAGCCGGGACAGGGTTCAATGAGCAGTTCTTC
CDR3 length: 17
V gene: TRBV27
D gene: TRBD1
clone size: once
J gene: TRBJ2-1

CDR3 protein: CASSGEGPVADTQYF
CDR3 DNA: TGTGCCAGCAGTGGGGAGGGCCCCGTTGCAGATACGCAGTATTTT
CDR3 length: 15
V gene: TRBV2
D gene: TRBD2
clone size: NA
J gene: TRBJ2-3

CDR3 protein: CASSFLWGGNTEAFF
CDR3 DNA: TGTGCCAGCAGTTTTCTTTGGGGGGGGAACACTGAAGCTTTCTTT
CDR3 length: 15
V gene: TRBV28
D gene: NA
clone size: NA
J gene: TRBJ1-1

CDR3 protein: CASSLGNTIYF
CDR3 DNA: TGTGCCAGCAGTCTTGGAAACACCATATATTTT
CDR3 length: 11
V gene: TRBV6-1
D gene: NA
clone size: NA
J gene: TRBJ1-3

CDR3 protein: CAISAIRGQQYF
CDR3 DNA: TGTGCCATCAGCGCTATCAGGGGTCAGCAGTATTTT
CDR3 length: 12
V gene: TRBV10-3
D gene: NA
clone size: NA
J gene: TRBJ2-3

CDR3 protein: CSGSRGAYGIQYF
CDR3 DNA: TGCAGCGGGTCGCGGGGGGCGTACGGCATTCAGTACTTC
CDR3 length: 13
V gene: TRBV29-1
D gene: TRBD2
clone size: NA
J gene: TRBJ2-4

CDR3 protein: CASSAGLAGDTTDTQYF
CDR3 DNA: TGTGCCAGCAGCGCGGGACTAGCGGGAGACACCACAGATACGCAGTATTTT
CDR3 length: 17
V gene: TRBV7-3
D gene: TRBD2
clone size: NA
J gene: TRBJ2-3

CDR3 protein: CASSSYSRGGSYNEQFF
CDR3 DNA: TGTGCCAGCAGCTCTTACTCGAGGGGAGGCTCCTACAATGAGCAGTTCTTC
CDR3 length: 17
V gene: TRBV9
D gene: NA
clone size: NA
J gene: TRBJ2-1

CDR3 protein: CASSLEGQANQPQHF
CDR3 DNA: TGCGCCAGCAGCTTGGAGGGACAGGCAAATCAGCCCCAGCATTTT
CDR3 length: 15
V gene: TRBV5-1
D gene: TRBD1
clone size: NA
J gene: TRBJ1-5

CDR3 protein: CASTPGGAGGYTF
CDR3 DNA: TGTGCCAGCACGCCCGGGGGGGCCGGGGGCTACACCTTC
CDR3 length: 13
V gene: TRBV6-5
D gene: NA
clone size: NA
J gene: TRBJ1-2

CDR3 protein: CASGGRAFGRLHF
CDR3 DNA: TGTGCCAGTGGCGGCCGAGCATTCGGGAGGCTCCACTTT
CDR3 length: 13
V gene: TRBV19
D gene: NA
clone size: NA
J gene: TRBJ1-6

CDR3 protein: CASRSDTRTGTSYTDTQYF
CDR3 DNA: TGTGCCAGCAGGAGCGACACAAGAACCGGGACTAGCTACACAGATACGCAGTATTTT
CDR3 length: 19
V gene: TRBV28
D gene: TRBD2
clone size: NA
J gene: TRBJ2-3

CDR3 protein: CAWSVRTSGRMNNEQFF
CDR3 DNA: TGTGCCTGGAGTGTACGGACTAGCGGGAGAATGAACAATGAGCAGTTCTTC
CDR3 length: 17
V gene: TRBV30
D gene: TRBD2
clone size: NA
J gene: TRBJ2-1

CDR3 protein: CASSMDNYEQYF
CDR3 DNA: TGCGCCAGCAGCATGGACAACTACGAGCAGTACTTC
CDR3 length: 12
V gene: TRBV5-1
D gene: NA
clone size: NA
J gene: TRBJ2-7

CDR3 protein: CSVVGEVNEQFF
CDR3 DNA: TGCAGCGTCGTAGGGGAGGTGAATGAGCAGTTCTTC
CDR3 length: 12
V gene: TRBV29-1
D gene: NA
clone size: NA
J gene: TRBJ2-1

CDR3 protein: CASSAPPPGSEKLFF
CDR3 DNA: TGTGCCAGCAGTGCCCCTCCTCCGGGAAGCGAAAAACTGTTTTTT
CDR3 length: 15
V gene: TRBV6-1
D gene: NA
clone size: NA
J gene: TRBJ1-4

CDR3 protein: CASSQDLGEGAGGYTF
CDR3 DNA: TGTGCCAGCAGCCAAGATCTAGGAGAGGGGGCGGGTGGCTACACCTTC
CDR3 length: 16
V gene: TRBV4-2
D gene: TRBD1
clone size: NA
J gene: TRBJ1-2